These 32 T cell receptor beta chains were sequenced from one sample in a study of regulatory T cells in long-lasting Graves disease. The sample's time point: newly diagnosed GD, antithyroid drugs for less than 3 months. PBMCs provided the RNA from which the TCR library was made. CDR3 regions were amplified by Arm-PCR using iRepertoire HTBI primers to build TCR beta libraries. TCRdb reanalysed the multiplex PCR reads using MiXCR and keeps one entry per CDR3 protein. The top ten hold about 12% of the sample, which has approximately 440,000 distinct CDR3 sequences, roughly 15% seen once. This sample was also put to use in a study of T cells in Graves' hyperthyroidism and ophthalmopathy.

The sample here was peripheral blood mononuclear cells (PBMCs), taken at new diagnosis, from a patient treated with antithyroid drugs. These TCRs come from a man aged 35-49 years with Graves disease.

This clonotype was seen ten or more times. The CDR3 nucleotides are TGCAGTGCTCCCCACGGATATTATAAAGAGACCCAGTACTTC. It is translated as CSAPHGYYKETQYF. The rearrangement uses TRBV20-1 and TRBJ2-5; D is unclear. Looked up from germline, CDR1 is DFQATT and CDR2 is SNEGSKA (reference sequence). CDR3 length: 14 amino acids. Trimming left V 5 bases short and J 3 bases short, with 16 bases between.

This clonotype was seen repeatedly, ten times or more. The chain recombines TRBV2 with TRBJ2-1, with D possibly TRBD1 on 6 matching bases. The CDR3 runs 17 residues. Trimming shortened V by 0 bases and J by 4 bases, and 16 bases separated the two germline ends. Per the germline V gene, CDR1 is SNHLY and CDR2 is FYNNEI. The chain's CDR3 is CASSEAQTGPPYNEQFF. In DNA form, the CDR3 reads TGTGCCAGCAGTGAAGCGCAGACAGGCCCCCCTTACAATGAGCAGTTCTTC.

Many counts were recorded for this clonotype. This chain connects TRBV20-1 to TRBJ2-7; 10 nucleotides align to TRBD2. Germline V CDR1 and CDR2: DFQATT, SNEGSKA (reference sequence). This CDR3 has 13 amino acids. The junction had 7 bases not matched to a gene; V was cut back by 2 bases and J by 9 bases. The chain's CDR3 is CSARRLAGDGQYF. DNA of the CDR3: TGCAGTGCTAGAAGGCTAGCGGGAGACGGGCAGTACTTC.

At least ten counts were recorded for this clonotype. The chain combines TRBV18 with TRBJ2-1; the match to TRBD1 covers 8 bases. Germline values: CDR1 KGHSH, CDR2 LQKENI. J lost 9 bases, V lost 5 bases, and 6 bases had no gene match. This CDR3 region has 13 residues. The CDR3 protein is CASSLDRASEQFF. The CDR3 DNA reads TGTGCCAGCTCATTGGACAGGGCTAGTGAGCAGTTCTTC.

This clonotype showed up many times. A much larger clonotype is one base distant, so this may be a read error. The gene calls are TRBV7-9 and TRBJ2-3; unclear D gene. Per germline, CDR1 SEHNR and CDR2 FQNEAQ (reference sequence). V dropped 3 bases and J dropped 3 bases, with 4 bases sitting between them. CDR3 size: 12 residues. CDR3 in DNA: TGTGCCAGCAGCTTCTTGACAGATACGCAGTATTTT. This codes for CASSFLTDTQYF.

This clonotype came up many times. V usage is TRBV11-2 and J usage is TRBJ2-7; D not certain. V was cut by 1 base and J by 2 bases, with 12 bases left in between. The CDR3 is made up of 15 amino acids. Germline-derived CDR1 and CDR2 are SGHAT and FQNNGV. The DNA of the CDR3 is TGTGCCAGCAGCTTAGGTGTAATTGGTACCTACGAGCAGTACTTC. Amino acid sequence: CASSLGVIGTYEQYF.

In this sample, this clonotype turned up a few times. This chain connects TRBV5-5 to TRBJ2-7; 8 bases match TRBD2. CDR3 length: 20 amino acids. Germline assignment: CDR1 SGHKS and CDR2 YYEKEE (reference sequence). Trimming cost V 1 base and J 0 bases; bases outside gene matches: 18. The CDR3 is CASSLRDSGEKIVGSYEQYF. In DNA, the CDR3 is TGTGCCAGCAGCTTGCGGGATAGCGGGGAGAAGATTGTTGGCTCCTACGAGCAGTACTTC.

This clonotype has only a few counts. The J gene is TRBJ1-2, the V gene TRBV29-1; TRBD1 aligns across 10 bases. Germline CDR1 reads SQVTM; CDR2 reads ANQGSEA. J gave up 6 bases and V 0 bases, and 4 bases lay outside the gene matches. This CDR3 spans 14 amino acids. In DNA, the CDR3 is TGCAGCGTTGAAGATCTAGGACAGGGGGATGGCTACACCTTC. Its protein product is CSVEDLGQGDGYTF.

The chain links TRBV6-1 to TRBJ1-6, with D unresolved. V was pared by 7 bases and J by 7 bases, with 11 bases between. The CDR3 is 13 amino acids. Per the germline V gene, CDR1 is MNHNS and CDR2 is SASEGT. In DNA, the CDR3 is TGTGCCAGCATCGAACAGCCAAATTCACCCCTCCACTTT. As protein: CASIEQPNSPLHF.

This sequence joins TRBV3-1 and TRBJ1-3; D not certain. V was cut by 3 bases and J by 5 bases, with 11 bases left in between. CDR1 is LGHDT and CDR2 is YNNKEL in the germline V gene (reference sequence). The CDR3 consists of 14 residues. The CDR3 DNA is TGTGCCAGCAGCCATCATACGGAGAGAAACACCATATATTTT. Amino acid sequence: CASSHHTERNTIYF.

This clonotype occurred many times. This sequence joins TRBV11-3 and TRBJ2-2, with D unclear. Germline lookup yields CDR1 SGHNT and CDR2 YENEEA. The CDR3 is 12 residues long. Trimming shortened V by 10 bases and J by 5 bases, and 11 bases separated the two germline ends. The CDR3 region is CATSLGTGELFF. For the CDR3, the DNA is TGTGCCACTTCGCTGGGGACCGGGGAGCTGTTTTTT.

This clonotype has only a few counts. The chain couples TRBV6-2 or TRBV6-3 to TRBJ1-5; TRBD1 might be the D (5 bases). This CDR3 contains 15 residues. Germline V lookup: CDR1 MNHEY, CDR2 SVGEGT. V was clipped by 6 bases and J by 0 bases, with 12 bases between them. CDR3 region: CASRRQHISNQPQHF. CDR3 DNA: TGTGCCAGCAGGCGACAGCATATTAGCAATCAGCCCCAGCATTTT.

This clonotype was detected once. A much larger clonotype is one base distant, so this may be a read error. The gene calls are TRBV7-8 and TRBJ2-7; 11 bases are a match to TRBD2. The CDR3 extends over 15 amino acids. Germline V gene lookup returns CDR1 SGHVS and CDR2 FQNEAQ. The CDR3 bases are TGTGCCAGCAGTCGAGGACTAGCGGGTTACTACGAGCAGCACTTC. Translated: CASSRGLAGYYEQHF.

This clonotype was counted ten times or more. The chain recombines TRBV28 with TRBJ1-4; a weak D match, TRBD1 (5 bases). V dropped 7 bases and J dropped 7 bases, with 13 bases sitting between them. This CDR3 has 13 residues. The germline gives CDR1 MDHEN, CDR2 SYDVKM. The CDR3 protein is CASNAGKIEKLFF. CDR3 DNA sequence: TGTGCCAGCAACGCAGGGAAGATTGAAAAACTGTTTTTT.

In this sample, this clonotype turned up many times. The chain recombines TRBV24-1 with TRBJ2-1, with TRBD2 identical over 9 bases. Germline CDR1 and CDR2: KGHDR and SFDVKD. V shed 4 bases and J 7 bases; nucleotides not matched to a gene: 10. The CDR3 is 16 amino acids. CDR3 in amino acids: CATSDSGTSTWNEQFF. CDR3 nucleotide sequence: TGTGCCACCAGTGACTCCGGGACTAGCACGTGGAATGAGCAGTTCTTC.

Many counts were recorded for this clonotype. The chain joins TRBV18 to TRBJ2-5; 8 nucleotides line up with TRBD1. CDR1 is KGHSH, CDR2 LQKENI, per germline. This CDR3 is built from 13 residues. The trim removed 6 bases at V and 6 bases at J, leaving 6 bases unmatched. The CDR3 loop is CASSQGQGKTQYF. The DNA for the CDR3 is TGTGCCAGCTCGCAAGGACAGGGAAAGACCCAGTACTTC.

Many counts were recorded for this clonotype. The rearrangement joins TRBV27 to TRBJ2-1, with TRBD2 matching 12 bases. CDR1 and CDR2 (germline): MNHEY, SMNVEV (reference sequence). The CDR3 runs to 19 residues. The ends lost 4 bases at V and 0 bases at J; junction bases unmatched: 10. The CDR3 region has the DNA TGTGCCAGCAGTTCCCCTAGCGGGAGGGCCTCCAGCTCCTACAATGAGCAGTTCTTC. This sequence encodes CASSSPSGRASSSYNEQFF.

This sequence joins TRBV3-1 and TRBJ2-1, with D tentatively TRBD1 or TRBD2 (5 bases each). Germline CDR1 LGHDT, CDR2 YNNKEL (reference sequence). The CDR3 contains 13 residues. V was shortened by 2 bases and J by 12 bases, with 14 bases between the two germline ends. The CDR3 loop reads CASSQRDVGWQFF. The DNA for the CDR3 is TGTGCCAGCAGCCAACGGGACGTTGGATGGCAGTTCTTC.

In its sample, this clonotype was seen a few times. The chain uses TRBV28 and TRBJ2-6, with a possible D match to TRBD2 (5 bases). This CDR3 is 17 amino acids long. Germline V lookup: CDR1 MDHEN, CDR2 SYDVKM. V lost 5 bases to trimming and J lost 1 base, with 15 bases between them. CDR3 nucleotides: TGTGCCAGCAGTCCCTCAGGACGGACTTCTGGGGCCAACGTCCTGACTTTC. This translates into CASSPSGRTSGANVLTF.

This clonotype occurred a few times. The gene calls are TRBV20-1 and TRBJ2-2, with unresolved D. Germline CDR1 and CDR2: DFQATT and SNEGSKA (reference sequence). The V end lost 7 bases, the J end lost 4 bases, and 13 bases lay between the germline ends. This CDR3 comprises 13 residues. CDR3 coding DNA: TGCAGTGTATCAACCCCGCCCACCGGGGAGCTGTTTTTT. Its protein is CSVSTPPTGELFF.

This clonotype was picked up many times. This chain links TRBV7-9 with TRBJ2-7; 11 positions agree with TRBD1. The germline V gene encodes CDR1 SEHNR and CDR2 FQNEAQ (reference sequence). The CDR3 is 16 amino acids. V lost 5 bases and J lost 6; bases outside the gene matches: 12. CDR3 protein: CASSLQDRGQTTEQYF. CDR3 coding DNA: TGTGCCAGCAGCCTCCAGGACAGGGGGCAAACTACCGAGCAGTACTTC.

The chain recombines TRBV24-1 with TRBJ2-2, with D possibly TRBD2 on 5 matching bases. Germline V lookup: CDR1 KGHDR, CDR2 SFDVKD. The CDR3 runs to 15 residues. Between the trimmed V and J ends, which lost 4 bases and 1 base, there was a span of 9 bases. The CDR3 reads CATSETRGNTGELFF. The CDR3 DNA reads TGTGCCACCAGTGAGACCCGGGGGAACACCGGGGAGCTGTTTTTT.

In its sample, this clonotype was seen many times. The rearrangement joins TRBV3-1 to TRBJ2-7, with D tentatively TRBD2 (5 bases). CDR1 is LGHDT and CDR2 is YNNKEL in the germline V gene (reference sequence). The CDR3 totals 17 residues. Trimming removed 1 base at V and 2 bases at J, with 18 bases between. CDR3 amino acids: CASSQGSIRSGAYEQYF. In DNA, the CDR3 is TGTGCCAGCAGCCAAGGGTCCATCAGGAGCGGAGCCTACGAGCAGTACTTC.

This clonotype was picked up many times. V is TRBV28 and J is TRBJ2-7; TRBD1 agrees at 7 bases. CDR3 length: 16 amino acids. V was pared by 10 bases and J by 1 base, with 16 bases of the junction left unmatched. Germline assignment: CDR1 MDHEN and CDR2 SYDVKM. As DNA, the CDR3 is TGTGCCATCCCCTGCCCGGGACAGCGATCTTCCTACGAGCAGTACTTC. Protein sequence: CAIPCPGQRSSYEQYF.

This clonotype showed up many times. This chain uses TRBV6-2 or TRBV6-3 with TRBJ2-7, with D maybe TRBD2 (6 bases). Germline values: CDR1 MNHEY, CDR2 SVGEGT. This CDR3 has 15 amino acids. V lost 8 bases and J 2 bases, leaving 19 bases between the germline ends. CDR3 DNA: TGTGCCAGCCTCCTTGATGGCGGGATCCCCTACGAGCAGTACTTC. Translating gives CASLLDGGIPYEQYF.

The chain joins TRBV6-1 to TRBJ2-5; 7 nucleotides agree with TRBD2. This CDR3 is built from 16 residues. With V trimmed by 11 bases and J by 0 bases, 15 bases remained unmatched. Germline lookup yields CDR1 MNHNS and CDR2 SASEGT. CDR3 DNA: TGTGCCTTAATCCCCGGGGACTACCGGTACCAAGAGACCCAGTACTTC. This gives the protein CALIPGDYRYQETQYF.

This clonotype came up many times. CDR3 loop: CASSFWEGANTEAFF. In nucleotides, the CDR3 is TGTGCCAGCAGTTTCTGGGAGGGGGCGAACACTGAAGCTTTCTTT. The rearrangement uses TRBV28 and TRBJ1-1; 7 positions match TRBD1. The CDR3 runs to 15 residues. The germline gives CDR1 MDHEN, CDR2 SYDVKM. V lost 3 bases to trimming and J lost 1 base; unmatched junction nucleotides: 5.

This clonotype was counted many times. This sequence joins TRBV5-1 and TRBJ2-7; D gene uncertain. This CDR3 has 12 amino acids. Germline V gene data show CDR1 as SGHRS and CDR2 as YFSETQ. Trimming removed 7 bases at V and 1 base at J, with 9 bases between. DNA of the CDR3: TGCGCCAGCCCCTCGGAGTCCTACGAGCAGTACTTC. This gives the protein CASPSESYEQYF.

CDR3: CASSLGAGSTGELFF. CDR3 coding DNA: TGTGCCAGCAGCTTAGGGGCAGGGTCGACCGGGGAGCTGTTTTTT. The rearrangement joins TRBV7-6 to TRBJ2-2; a possible D gene is TRBD1 (5 bases). This CDR3 has 15 amino acids. The germline CDR1 and CDR2 sequences are SGHVS and FNYEAQ. The V end lost 1 base, the J end lost 5 bases, and 11 bases lay between the germline ends.

Note on this clonotype: This may be a read error: a much more frequent sequence differs by one nucleotide. V is TRBV7-2 and J is TRBJ2-2; D is possibly TRBD2 (6 bases). The CDR3 loop spans 15 amino acids. The germline V gene encodes CDR1 SGHTA and CDR2 FQGNSA. CDR3 protein: CASSLDPIRGGELSF. The CDR3 DNA sequence: TGTGCCAGCAGCTTAGACCCCATAAGGGGCGGGGAGCTGTCTTTT.

The CDR3 loop is CASSSRTSGGNSIQYF. The CDR3 nucleotides are TGTGCCAGCAGCTCCCGGACTAGCGGAGGGAATAGCATTCAGTACTTC. This chain joins TRBV7-4 and TRBJ2-4; 10 bases are shared with TRBD2. The CDR3 extends over 16 amino acids. The J segment lost 9 bases and the V segment lost 4 bases, leaving 12 bases of the junction unmatched. CDR1 is SGHVT, CDR2 SQSDAQ, per germline. The full variable domain, with the rest looked up from reference TRBV7-4 and TRBJ2-4, is GAGVSQSPRYKVAKRGRDVALRCDSISGHVTLYWYRQTLGQGSEVLTYSQSDAQRDKSGRPSGRFSAERPERSVSTLKIQRTEQGDSAVYLCASSSRTSGGNSIQYFGAGTRLSVL.

This clonotype showed up many times. V gene TRBV7-9 combines with J gene TRBJ2-3, with D perhaps assigned TRBD1 or TRBD2 (5 bases each). This CDR3 region has 13 residues. V dropped 8 bases and J dropped 1 base, with 10 bases sitting between them. Germline V lookup: CDR1 SEHNR, CDR2 FQNEAQ (reference sequence). Written as DNA, the CDR3 is TGTGCCAGCTGCAGGGACGGCACAGATACGCAGTATTTT. This codes for CASCRDGTDTQYF.